What follows are 5 T cell receptor beta chains derived from one specimen sequenced in a study of cytomegalovirus exposure and HLA in healthy donors. 13 Jbeta primers and 60 Vbeta primers were used for the PCR. Using immunoSEQ multiplex PCR, the repertoire was profiled, and TCRdb retains in-frame clones only, with some absent. This table has approximately 130,000 clones, under 90% appearing once. The sample was PBMCs. The receptors originated from a middle-aged woman in good health and CMV-seronegative.

This chain connects TRBV5-4 to TRBJ2-2; the match to TRBD2 covers 10 bases. The V segment lost 4 bases and the J segment 6 bases; nucleotides outside the gene matches: 6. CDR3 length: 15 amino acids. Germline CDR1 reads SGHNT; CDR2 reads YYREEE (reference sequence). The DNA of the CDR3 is TGTGCCAGCAGCACCCTTAGCGGGAGGTCCGGGGAGCTGTTTTTT. It codes for CASSTLSGRSGELFF.

To note about this clone: One junction end disagrees with the germline gene, perhaps due to a read error. The V gene is TRBV7-9, the J gene TRBJ2-1; 8 positions match TRBD2. Per the germline V gene, CDR1 is SEHNR and CDR2 is FQNEAQ (reference sequence). This CDR3 is 16 amino acids long. The CDR3 sequence is CVSSPEGSGENNEQFF. The CDR3 DNA reads as TGTGTCAGCAGCCCAGAGGGTAGCGGGGAGAACAATGAGCAGTTCTTC.

Points on this clone: At the DNA level, this CDR3 is encoded by other sequences in the same sample as well. The chain joins TRBV6-1 to TRBJ2-7; perhaps TRBD2 as D (5 bases). The CDR3 covers 11 residues. The V and J ends lost 4 bases and 4 bases respectively, with 5 bases between them. Germline loops: CDR1 MNHNS, CDR2 SASEGT. The CDR3 spells CASSAGYEQYF. The CDR3 DNA sequence: TGTGCCAGCAGTGCGGGGTACGAGCAGTACTTC.

V is TRBV25-1 and J is TRBJ1-1; D perhaps matches TRBD1 (5 bases). Trimming left V 4 bases short and J 2 bases short, with 8 bases between. The CDR3 loop spans 13 amino acids. Looked up from germline, CDR1 is MGHDK and CDR2 is SYGVNS. DNA for the CDR3: TGTGCCAGCAGTGGGACACCTAACACTGAAGCTTTCTTT. As protein: CASSGTPNTEAFF.

The J gene is TRBJ2-5, the V gene TRBV6-5; TRBD1 matches 10 bases. The J call could be wrong; TRBJ2-7 is a better fit for the DNA end. The CDR3 loop spans 15 amino acids. Germline V lookup: CDR1 MNHEY, CDR2 SVGAGI. For the CDR3, the DNA is TGTGCCAGCAGTTATAAGGGACAGGGGACCTACGAGCAGTACTTC. Protein: CASSYKGQGTYEQYF.